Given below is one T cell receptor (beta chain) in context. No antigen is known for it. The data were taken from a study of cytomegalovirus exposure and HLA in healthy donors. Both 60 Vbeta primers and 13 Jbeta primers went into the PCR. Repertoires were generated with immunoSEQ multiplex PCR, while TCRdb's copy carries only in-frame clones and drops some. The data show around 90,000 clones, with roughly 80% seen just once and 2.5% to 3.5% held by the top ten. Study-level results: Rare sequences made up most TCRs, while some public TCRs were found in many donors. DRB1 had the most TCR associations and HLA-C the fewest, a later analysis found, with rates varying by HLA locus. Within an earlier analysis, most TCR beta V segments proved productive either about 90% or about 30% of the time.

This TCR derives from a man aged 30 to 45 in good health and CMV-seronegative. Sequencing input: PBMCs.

In DNA, the CDR3 is TGTGCCAGCAGCTCCTCTCCACTCGGGGGGGGCCAAGAGACCCAGTACTTC. Amino acid sequence: CASSSSPLGGGQETQYF. V and J are TRBV7-2 and TRBJ2-5, with 8 positions matching TRBD2. This CDR3 spans 17 amino acids. Germline V gives CDR1 SGHTA, CDR2 FQGNSA. J lost 1 base, V lost 4 bases, and 11 bases had no gene match.